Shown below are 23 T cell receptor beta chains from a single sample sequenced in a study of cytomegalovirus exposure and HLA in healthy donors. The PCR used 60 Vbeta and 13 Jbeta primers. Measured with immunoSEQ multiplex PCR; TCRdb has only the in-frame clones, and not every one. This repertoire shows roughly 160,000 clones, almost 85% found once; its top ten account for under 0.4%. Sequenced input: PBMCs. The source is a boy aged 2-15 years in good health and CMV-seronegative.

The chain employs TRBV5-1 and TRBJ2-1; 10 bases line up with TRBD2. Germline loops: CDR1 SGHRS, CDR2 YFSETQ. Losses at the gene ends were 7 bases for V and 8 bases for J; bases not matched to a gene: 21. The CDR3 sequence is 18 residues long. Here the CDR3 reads CASPSGLPPLAGPDEQFF. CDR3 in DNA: TGCGCCAGCCCCTCGGGATTACCCCCACTAGCGGGACCCGATGAGCAGTTCTTC.

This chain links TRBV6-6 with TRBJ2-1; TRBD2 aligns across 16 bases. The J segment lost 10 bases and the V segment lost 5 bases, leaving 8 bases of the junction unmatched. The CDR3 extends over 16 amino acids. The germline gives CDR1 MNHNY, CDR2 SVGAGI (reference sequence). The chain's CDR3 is CASSMSGTSGRGEQFF. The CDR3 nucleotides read TGTGCCAGCAGTATGTCCGGGACTAGCGGGAGGGGGGAGCAGTTCTTC.

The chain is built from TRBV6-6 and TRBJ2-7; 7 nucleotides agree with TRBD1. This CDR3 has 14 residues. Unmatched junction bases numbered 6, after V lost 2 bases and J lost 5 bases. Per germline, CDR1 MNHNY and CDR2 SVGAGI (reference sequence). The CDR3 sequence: CASSYRDRYHEQYF. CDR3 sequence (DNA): TGTGCCAGCAGTTACCGGGACAGATACCACGAGCAGTACTTC.

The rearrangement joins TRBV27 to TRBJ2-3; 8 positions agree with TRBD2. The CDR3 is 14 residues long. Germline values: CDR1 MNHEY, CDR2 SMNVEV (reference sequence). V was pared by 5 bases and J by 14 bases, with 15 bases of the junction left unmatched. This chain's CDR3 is CASSPADGSGRGYF. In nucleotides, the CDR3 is TGTGCCAGCAGTCCCGCCGACGGAAGCGGGAGAGGGTATTTT.

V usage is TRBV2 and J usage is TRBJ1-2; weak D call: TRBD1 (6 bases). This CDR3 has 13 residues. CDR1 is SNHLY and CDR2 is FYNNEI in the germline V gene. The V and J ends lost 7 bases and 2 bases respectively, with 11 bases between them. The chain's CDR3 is CASTGHLNYGYTF. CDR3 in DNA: TGTGCCAGCACGGGACACCTCAACTATGGCTACACCTTC.

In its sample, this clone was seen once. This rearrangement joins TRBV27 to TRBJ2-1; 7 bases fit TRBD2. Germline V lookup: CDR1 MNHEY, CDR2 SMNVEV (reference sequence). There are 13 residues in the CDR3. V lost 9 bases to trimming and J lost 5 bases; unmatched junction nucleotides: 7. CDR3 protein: CASPLLADNEQFF. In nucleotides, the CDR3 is TGTGCCAGTCCGCTCCTAGCGGACAATGAGCAGTTCTTC.

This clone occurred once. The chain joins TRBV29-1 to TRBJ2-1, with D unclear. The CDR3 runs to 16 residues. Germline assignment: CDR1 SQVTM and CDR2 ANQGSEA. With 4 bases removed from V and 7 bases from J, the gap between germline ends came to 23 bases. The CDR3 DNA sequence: TGCAGCGTTGCTCCTATTACAGTCCAGCCTGGAAATGAGCAGTTCTTC. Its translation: CSVAPITVQPGNEQFF.

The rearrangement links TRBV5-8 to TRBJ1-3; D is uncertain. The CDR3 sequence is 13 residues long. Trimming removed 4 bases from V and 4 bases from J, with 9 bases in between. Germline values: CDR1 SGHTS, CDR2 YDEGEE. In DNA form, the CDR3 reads TGTGCCAGCAGCCCTAAGTTCGGAAACACCATATATTTT. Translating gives CASSPKFGNTIYF.

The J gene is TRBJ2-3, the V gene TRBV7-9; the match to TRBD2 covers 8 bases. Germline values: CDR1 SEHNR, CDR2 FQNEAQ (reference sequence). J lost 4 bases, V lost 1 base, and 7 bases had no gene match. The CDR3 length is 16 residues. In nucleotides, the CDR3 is TGTGCCAGCAGCTTAGTGTCCGGGAGGGGAGCAGATACGCAGTATTTT. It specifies CASSLVSGRGADTQYF.

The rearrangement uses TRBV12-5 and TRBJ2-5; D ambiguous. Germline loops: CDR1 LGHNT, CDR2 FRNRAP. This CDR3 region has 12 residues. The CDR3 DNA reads TGTGCCTCAGCAGGCTTCTTGGGGACCCAGTACTTC. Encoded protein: CASAGFLGTQYF.

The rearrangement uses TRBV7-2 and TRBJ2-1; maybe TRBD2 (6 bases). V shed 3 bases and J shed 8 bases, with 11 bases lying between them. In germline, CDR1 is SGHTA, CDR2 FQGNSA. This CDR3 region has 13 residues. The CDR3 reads CASSLSWGDEQFF. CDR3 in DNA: TGTGCCAGCAGCTTGAGCTGGGGGGATGAGCAGTTCTTC.

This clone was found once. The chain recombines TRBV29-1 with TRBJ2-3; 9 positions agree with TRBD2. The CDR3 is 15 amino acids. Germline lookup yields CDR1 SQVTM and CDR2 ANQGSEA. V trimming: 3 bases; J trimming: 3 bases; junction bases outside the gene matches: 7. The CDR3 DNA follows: TGCAGCGTTGAGGTGCGGGAGGGCCTAACAGATACGCAGTATTTT. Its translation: CSVEVREGLTDTQYF.

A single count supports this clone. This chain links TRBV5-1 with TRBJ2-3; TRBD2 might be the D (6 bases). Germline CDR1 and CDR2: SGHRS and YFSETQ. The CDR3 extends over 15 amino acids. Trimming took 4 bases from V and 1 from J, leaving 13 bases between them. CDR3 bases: TGCGCCAGCAGCCCCCTAGCGTTAGGCACAGATACGCAGTATTTT. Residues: CASSPLALGTDTQYF.

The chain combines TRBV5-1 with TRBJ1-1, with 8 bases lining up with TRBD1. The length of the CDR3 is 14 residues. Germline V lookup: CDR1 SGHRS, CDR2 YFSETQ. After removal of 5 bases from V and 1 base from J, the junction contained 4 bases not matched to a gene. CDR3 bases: TGCGCCAGCAGTTCCCAGGGGGCGAACACTGAAGCTTTCTTT. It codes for CASSSQGANTEAFF.

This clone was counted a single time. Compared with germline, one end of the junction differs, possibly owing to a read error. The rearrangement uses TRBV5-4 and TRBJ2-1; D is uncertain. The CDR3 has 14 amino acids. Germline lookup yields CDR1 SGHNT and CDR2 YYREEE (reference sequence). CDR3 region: CASSLLRGRNVQFF. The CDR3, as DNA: TGTGCCAGCAGCTTGCTCCGAGGAAGAAATGTGCAGTTCTTC. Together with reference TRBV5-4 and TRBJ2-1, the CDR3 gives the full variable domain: ETGVTQSPTHLIKTRGQQVTLRCSSQSGHNTVSWYQQALGQGPQFIFQYYREEENGRGNFPPRFSGLQFPNYSSELNVNALELDDSALYLCASSLLRGRNVQFFGPGTRLTVL.

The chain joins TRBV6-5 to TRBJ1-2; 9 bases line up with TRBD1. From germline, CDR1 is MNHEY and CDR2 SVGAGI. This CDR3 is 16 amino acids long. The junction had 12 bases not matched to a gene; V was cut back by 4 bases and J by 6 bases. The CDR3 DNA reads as TGTGCCAGCAGTTTCCCTCCGGGACAGGGTTTTCATGGCTACACCTTC. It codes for CASSFPPGQGFHGYTF.

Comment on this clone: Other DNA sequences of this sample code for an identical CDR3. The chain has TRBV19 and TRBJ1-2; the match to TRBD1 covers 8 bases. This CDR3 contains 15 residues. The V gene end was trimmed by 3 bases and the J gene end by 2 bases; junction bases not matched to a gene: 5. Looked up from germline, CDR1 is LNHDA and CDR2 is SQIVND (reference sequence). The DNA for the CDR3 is TGTGCCAGTAGTATTTTAGGACAGGGCAACTATGGCTACACCTTC. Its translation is CASSILGQGNYGYTF.

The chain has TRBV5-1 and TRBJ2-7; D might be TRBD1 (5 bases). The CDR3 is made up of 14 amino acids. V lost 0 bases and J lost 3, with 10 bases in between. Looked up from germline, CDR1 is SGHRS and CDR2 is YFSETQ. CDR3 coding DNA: TGCGCCAGCAGCTTGGGGCAGGACATCTACGAGCAGTACTTC. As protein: CASSLGQDIYEQYF.

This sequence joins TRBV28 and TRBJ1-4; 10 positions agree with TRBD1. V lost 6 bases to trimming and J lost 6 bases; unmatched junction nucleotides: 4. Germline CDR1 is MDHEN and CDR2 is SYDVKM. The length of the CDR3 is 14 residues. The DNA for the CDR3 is TGTGCCAGCAGGTTCGGGACAGGGGATGAAAAACTGTTTTTT. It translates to CASRFGTGDEKLFF.

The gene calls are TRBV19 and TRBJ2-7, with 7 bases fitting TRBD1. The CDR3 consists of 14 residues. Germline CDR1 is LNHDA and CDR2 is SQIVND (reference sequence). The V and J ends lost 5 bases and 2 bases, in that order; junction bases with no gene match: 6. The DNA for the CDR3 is TGTGCCAGTAGTCTAAGGACAGGTCCCTACGAGCAGTACTTC. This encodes CASSLRTGPYEQYF.

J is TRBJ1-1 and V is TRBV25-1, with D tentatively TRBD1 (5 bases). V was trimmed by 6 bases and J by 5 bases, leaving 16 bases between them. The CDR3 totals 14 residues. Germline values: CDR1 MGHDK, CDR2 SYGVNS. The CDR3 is CASRPLGEGTEAFF. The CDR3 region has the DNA TGTGCCAGCAGACCCCTGGGGGAGGGGACTGAAGCTTTCTTT.

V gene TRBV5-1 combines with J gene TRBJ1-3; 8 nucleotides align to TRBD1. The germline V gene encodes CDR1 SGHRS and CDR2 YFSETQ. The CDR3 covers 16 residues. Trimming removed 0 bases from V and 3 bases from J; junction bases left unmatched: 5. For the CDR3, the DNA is TGCGCCAGCAGCTTGGACGCAGGGGGCGGTGGAAACACCATATATTTT. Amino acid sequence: CASSLDAGGGGNTIYF.

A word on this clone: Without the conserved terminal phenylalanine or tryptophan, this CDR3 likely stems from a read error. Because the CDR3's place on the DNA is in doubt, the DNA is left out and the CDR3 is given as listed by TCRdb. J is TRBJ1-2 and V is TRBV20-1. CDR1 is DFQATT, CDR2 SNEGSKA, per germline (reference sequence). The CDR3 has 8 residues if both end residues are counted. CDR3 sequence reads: CSTRGGEV.